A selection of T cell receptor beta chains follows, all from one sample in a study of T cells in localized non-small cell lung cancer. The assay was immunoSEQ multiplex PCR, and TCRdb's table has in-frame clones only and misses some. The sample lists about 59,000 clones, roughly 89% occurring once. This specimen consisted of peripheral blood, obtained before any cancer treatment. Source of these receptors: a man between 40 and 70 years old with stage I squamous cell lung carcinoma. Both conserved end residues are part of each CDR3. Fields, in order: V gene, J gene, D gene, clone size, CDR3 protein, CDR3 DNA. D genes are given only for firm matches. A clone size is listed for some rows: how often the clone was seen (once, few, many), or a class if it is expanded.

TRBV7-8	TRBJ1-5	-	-	CASSLDRRGATNQPQHF	TGTGCCAGCAGCTTAGATAGGCGGGGGGCTACCAATCAGCCCCAGCATTTT
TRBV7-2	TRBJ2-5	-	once	CASSSEGAPHAAGETQYF	TGTGCCAGCAGCTCCGAAGGAGCGCCACACGCGGCAGGGGAGACCCAGTACTTC
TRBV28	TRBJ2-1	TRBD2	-	CASTAGALRNEQFF	TGTGCCAGCACGGCGGGAGCTCTTCGCAATGAGCAGTTCTTC
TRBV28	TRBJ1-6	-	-	CASRNIGAGSPLHF	TGTGCCAGCAGAAATATTGGGGCAGGATCACCCCTCCACTTT
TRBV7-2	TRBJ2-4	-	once	CASSLENIQYF	TGTGCCAGCAGCTTGGAAAACATTCAGTACTTC
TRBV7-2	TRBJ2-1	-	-	CATTPRLVLYNEQFF	TGTGCCACTACCCCTAGGCTAGTCCTTTACAATGAGCAGTTCTTC
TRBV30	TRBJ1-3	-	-	CAWNAGGTIYF	TGTGCCTGGAACGCCGGCGGCACCATATATTTT
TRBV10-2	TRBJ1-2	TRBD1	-	CASSFGKTGLNYGYTF	TGCGCCAGCAGTTTTGGGAAGACAGGGCTCAACTATGGCTACACCTTC
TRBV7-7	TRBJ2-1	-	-	CASILEGQTYNEQFF	TGTGCTAGCATTCTGGAGGGACAAACCTACAATGAGCAGTTCTTC
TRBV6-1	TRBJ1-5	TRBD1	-	CASSSDRGNGQPQHF	TGTGCCAGCAGCTCCGACAGGGGTAACGGGCAGCCCCAGCATTTT
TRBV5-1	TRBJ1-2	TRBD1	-	CASSPGQGMGYTF	TGCGCCAGCAGCCCGGGACAGGGTATGGGCTACACCTTC